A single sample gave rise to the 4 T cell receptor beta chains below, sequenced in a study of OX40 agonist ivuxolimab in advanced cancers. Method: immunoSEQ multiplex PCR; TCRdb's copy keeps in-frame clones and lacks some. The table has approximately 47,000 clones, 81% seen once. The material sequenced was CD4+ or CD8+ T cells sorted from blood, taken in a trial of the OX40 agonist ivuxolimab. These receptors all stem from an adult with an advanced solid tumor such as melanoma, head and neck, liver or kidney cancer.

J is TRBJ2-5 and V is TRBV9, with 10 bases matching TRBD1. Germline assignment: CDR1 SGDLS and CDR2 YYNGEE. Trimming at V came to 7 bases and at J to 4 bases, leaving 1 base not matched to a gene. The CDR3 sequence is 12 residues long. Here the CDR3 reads CASGQGVETQYF. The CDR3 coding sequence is TGTGCCAGCGGACAGGGGGTAGAGACCCAGTACTTC.

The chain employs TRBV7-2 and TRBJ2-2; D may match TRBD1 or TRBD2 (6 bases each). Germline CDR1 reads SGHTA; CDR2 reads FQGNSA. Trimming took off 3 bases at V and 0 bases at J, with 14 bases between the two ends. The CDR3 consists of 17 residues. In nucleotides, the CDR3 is TGTGCCAGCAGCTTTCCGACAGGAGGGTCGAACACCGGGGAGCTGTTTTTT. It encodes CASSFPTGGSNTGELFF.

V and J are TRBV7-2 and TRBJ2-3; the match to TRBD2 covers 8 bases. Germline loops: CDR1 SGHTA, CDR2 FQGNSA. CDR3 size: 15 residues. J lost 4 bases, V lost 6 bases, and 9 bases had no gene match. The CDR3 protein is CASRLQAGVSDTQYF. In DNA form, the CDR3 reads TGTGCCAGCAGGTTACAAGCGGGAGTCTCAGATACGCAGTATTTT.

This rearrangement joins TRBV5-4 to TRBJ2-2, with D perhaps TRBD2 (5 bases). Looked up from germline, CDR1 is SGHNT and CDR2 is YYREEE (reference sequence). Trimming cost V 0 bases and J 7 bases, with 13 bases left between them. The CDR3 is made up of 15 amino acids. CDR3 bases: TGTGCCAGCAGCTTGGATTGGACTCAAAACGGGGAGCTGTTTTTT. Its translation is CASSLDWTQNGELFF.